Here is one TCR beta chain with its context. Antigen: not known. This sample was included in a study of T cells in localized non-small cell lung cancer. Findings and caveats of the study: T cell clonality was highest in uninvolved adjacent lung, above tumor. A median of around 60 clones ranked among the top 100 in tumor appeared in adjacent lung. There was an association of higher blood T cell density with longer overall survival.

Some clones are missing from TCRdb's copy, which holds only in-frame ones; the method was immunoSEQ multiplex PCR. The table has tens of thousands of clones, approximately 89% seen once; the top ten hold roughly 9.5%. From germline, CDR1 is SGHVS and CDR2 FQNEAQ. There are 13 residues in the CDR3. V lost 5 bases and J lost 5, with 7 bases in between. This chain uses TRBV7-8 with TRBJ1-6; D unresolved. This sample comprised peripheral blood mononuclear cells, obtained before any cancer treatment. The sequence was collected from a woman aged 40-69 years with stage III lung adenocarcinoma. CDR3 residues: CASSPAHNSPLHF. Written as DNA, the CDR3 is TGTGCCAGCAGCCCTGCCCATAATTCACCCCTCCACTTT.